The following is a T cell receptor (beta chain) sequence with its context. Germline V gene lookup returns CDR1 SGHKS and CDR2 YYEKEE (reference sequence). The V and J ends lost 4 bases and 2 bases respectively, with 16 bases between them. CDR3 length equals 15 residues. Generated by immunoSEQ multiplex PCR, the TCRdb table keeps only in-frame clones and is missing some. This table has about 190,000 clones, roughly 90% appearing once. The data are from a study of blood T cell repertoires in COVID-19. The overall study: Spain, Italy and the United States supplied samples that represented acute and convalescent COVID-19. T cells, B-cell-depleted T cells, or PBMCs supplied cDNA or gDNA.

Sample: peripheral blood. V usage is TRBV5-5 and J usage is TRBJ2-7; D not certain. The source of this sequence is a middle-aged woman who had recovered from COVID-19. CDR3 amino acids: CASSPSGQQTYEQYF. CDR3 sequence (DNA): TGTGCCAGCAGCCCGAGTGGGCAGCAAACCTACGAGCAGTACTTC.